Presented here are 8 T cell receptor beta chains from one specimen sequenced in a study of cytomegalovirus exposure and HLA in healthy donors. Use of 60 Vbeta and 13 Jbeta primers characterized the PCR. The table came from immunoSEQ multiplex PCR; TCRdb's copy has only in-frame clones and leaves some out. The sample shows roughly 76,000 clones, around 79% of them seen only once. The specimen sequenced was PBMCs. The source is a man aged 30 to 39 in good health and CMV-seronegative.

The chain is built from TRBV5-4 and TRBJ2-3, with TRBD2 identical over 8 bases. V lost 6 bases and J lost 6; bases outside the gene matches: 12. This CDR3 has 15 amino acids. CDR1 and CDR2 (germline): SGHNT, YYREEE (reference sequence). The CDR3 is CASTGVAGGPDTQYF. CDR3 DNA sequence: TGTGCCAGCACAGGGGTGGCGGGGGGCCCGGATACGCAGTATTTT.

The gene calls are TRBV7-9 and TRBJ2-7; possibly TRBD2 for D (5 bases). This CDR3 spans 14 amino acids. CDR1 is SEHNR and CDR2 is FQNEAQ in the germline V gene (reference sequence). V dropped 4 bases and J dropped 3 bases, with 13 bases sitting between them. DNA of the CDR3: TGTGCCAGCAGCTCGGTACGGGGAGACTACGAGCAGTACTTC. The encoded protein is CASSSVRGDYEQYF.

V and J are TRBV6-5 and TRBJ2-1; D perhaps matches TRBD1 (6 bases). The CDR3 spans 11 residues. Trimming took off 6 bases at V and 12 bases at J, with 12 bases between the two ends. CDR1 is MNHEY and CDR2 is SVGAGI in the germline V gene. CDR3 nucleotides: TGTGCCAGCAGAACTGACAGGAGGCAGTTCTTC. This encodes CASRTDRRQFF.

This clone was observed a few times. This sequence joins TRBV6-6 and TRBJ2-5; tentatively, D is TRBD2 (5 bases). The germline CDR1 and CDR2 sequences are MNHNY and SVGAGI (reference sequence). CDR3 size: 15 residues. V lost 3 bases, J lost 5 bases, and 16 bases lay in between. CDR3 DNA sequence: TGTGCCAGCAGTTATCCCCAAGCGGCTGGGGAGACCCAGTACTTC. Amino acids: CASSYPQAAGETQYF.

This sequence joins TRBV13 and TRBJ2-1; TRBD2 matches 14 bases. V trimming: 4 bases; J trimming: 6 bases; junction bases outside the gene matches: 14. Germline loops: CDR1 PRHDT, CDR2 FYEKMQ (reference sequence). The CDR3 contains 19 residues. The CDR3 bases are TGTGCCAGCAGCTCCCGGGACAGGGGGACTAGCGGGAGTGTCAATGAGCAGTTCTTC. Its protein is CASSSRDRGTSGSVNEQFF.

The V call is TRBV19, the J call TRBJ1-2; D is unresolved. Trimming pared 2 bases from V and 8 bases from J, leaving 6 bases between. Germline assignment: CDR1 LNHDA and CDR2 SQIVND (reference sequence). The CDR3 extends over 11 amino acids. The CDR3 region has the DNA TGTGCCAGTAGTATATTGGGCGGCTACACCTTC. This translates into CASSILGGYTF.

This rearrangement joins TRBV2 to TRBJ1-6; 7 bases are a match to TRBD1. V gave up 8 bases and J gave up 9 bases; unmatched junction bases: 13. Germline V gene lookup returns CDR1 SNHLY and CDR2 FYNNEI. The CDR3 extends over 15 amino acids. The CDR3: CASRPGGTVSSPLHF. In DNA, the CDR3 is TGTGCCAGCCGGCCAGGTGGGACAGTGAGTTCACCCCTCCACTTT.

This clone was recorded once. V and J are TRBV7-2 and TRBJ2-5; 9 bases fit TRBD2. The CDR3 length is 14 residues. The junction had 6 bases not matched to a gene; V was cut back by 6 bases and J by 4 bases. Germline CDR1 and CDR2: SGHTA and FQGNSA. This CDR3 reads CASSGGGGGETQYF. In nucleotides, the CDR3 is TGTGCCAGCAGTGGCGGGGGGGGAGGAGAGACCCAGTACTTC.